Listed here are 7 T cell receptor beta chains from one sample, sequenced in a study of cytomegalovirus exposure and HLA in healthy donors. The primer mix had 60 Vbeta and 13 Jbeta primers. Clones were read by immunoSEQ multiplex PCR, and TCRdb kept only the in-frame ones, dropping some. The sample records 150,000 to 200,000 clones, over 65% being singletons. Sequencing input: PBMCs. The receptor source for this set is a man aged 55 to 70 in good health and CMV-seronegative.

This clone was counted once. The gene calls are TRBV7-2 and TRBJ2-1, with 14 bases fitting TRBD2. Germline CDR1 reads SGHTA; CDR2 reads FQGNSA. With V trimmed by 0 bases and J by 8 bases, 18 bases remained unmatched. This CDR3 is built from 21 residues. CDR3 in DNA: TGTGCCAGCAGCTTAGCTCCCTCGGGACTAGCGGGAGTCCCCCTCTGGGATGAGCAGTTCTTC. Protein product: CASSLAPSGLAGVPLWDEQFF.

The V call is TRBV28, the J call TRBJ1-2, with 8 bases matching TRBD1. Germline trimming cut 7 bases from V and 4 bases from J; bases unmatched to any gene: 5. CDR1 is MDHEN and CDR2 is SYDVKM in the germline V gene. The CDR3 contains 13 residues. The DNA for the CDR3 is TGTGCCAGCAACCCAGGGGGCAGCTATGGCTACACCTTC. Its protein product is CASNPGGSYGYTF.

This rearrangement joins TRBV11-3 to TRBJ2-5; TRBD1 agrees at 8 bases. CDR1 and CDR2 (germline): SGHNT, YENEEA. CDR3 size: 16 residues. Germline trimming cut 1 base from V and 1 base from J; bases unmatched to any gene: 5. The CDR3 reads CASSLGTGGVQETQYF. For the CDR3, the DNA is TGTGCCAGCAGCTTAGGTACAGGGGGTGTCCAAGAGACCCAGTACTTC. Variable domain in full (rest from reference TRBV11-3 and TRBJ2-5): EAGVVQSPRYKIIEKKQPVAFWCNPISGHNTLYWYLQNLGQGPELLIRYENEEAVDDSQLPKDRFSAERLKGVDSTLKIQPAELGDSAVYLCASSLGTGGVQETQYFGPGTRLLVL.

This chain uses TRBV9 with TRBJ2-6, with TRBD1 matching over 9 bases. V was clipped by 5 bases and J by 0 bases; unmatched bases: 15. Germline CDR1 SGDLS, CDR2 YYNGEE. The length of the CDR3 is 20 residues. DNA for the CDR3: TGTGCCAGCAGTGCGGACAGGGGCCCCAGAGAGGTCTCTGGGGCCAACGTCCTGACTTTC. Amino acid sequence: CASSADRGPREVSGANVLTF.

The chain recombines TRBV4-2 with TRBJ1-2; D gene uncertain. Trimming left V 0 bases short and J 4 bases short, with 15 bases between. Germline V gives CDR1 LGHNA, CDR2 YNFKEQ. The CDR3 is made up of 16 amino acids. The CDR3: CASSQDTSRGSYGYTF. The CDR3 DNA is TGTGCCAGCAGCCAAGACACTTCGCGGGGTTCCTATGGCTACACCTTC.

The V and J genes are TRBV28 and TRBJ1-2, with D hard to call. CDR1 and CDR2 (germline): MDHEN, SYDVKM. The CDR3 loop spans 15 amino acids. With 4 bases removed from V and 1 base from J, the gap between germline ends came to 13 bases. The DNA of the CDR3 is TGTGCCAGCAGTTCACACGGAGGAGTTAACTATGGCTACACCTTC. Translating it yields CASSSHGGVNYGYTF.

This clone was picked up a small number of times. This chain joins TRBV28 and TRBJ1-1; 7 bases line up with TRBD1. This CDR3 region has 14 residues. Germline CDR1 and CDR2: MDHEN and SYDVKM. V trimming: 4 bases; J trimming: 1 base; junction bases outside the gene matches: 3. CDR3: CASSSDRTNTEAFF. CDR3 DNA: TGTGCCAGCAGTTCGGACAGGACGAACACTGAAGCTTTCTTT.